These 31 T cell receptor beta chains were sequenced from one sample in a study of human T cells and chemical hapten exposure (dated by TCRdb to the early 2020s). The library was prepared using RACE. Sequenced on a NextSeq 500. The raw public data were reprocessed by TCRdb itself: fastp quality trimming at Q25, MiXCR clonotype calling, in-frame beta chains only. Records with the same CDR3 protein are collapsed into one entry carrying the most frequent genes and DNA. In all, the sample holds more than 85,000 distinct CDR3 sequences, and around 10% of those were seen once. The ten largest account for roughly 2.3% of the sample. This specimen's time point label, per the study, means: patch test 2, 6 weeks after DPC sensitization. Interpreted using the paper, the treatment or condition label stands for: therapeutic diphenylcyclopropenone sensitization with weekly scalp DPC. The source material was whole blood, sampled in connection with sensitization to the hapten diphenylcyclopropenone (DPC). The receptor source for this set is a man in his forties with alopecia areata. Some clones in this sample may be carry-over from other donors' samples.

The rearrangement uses TRBV6-2 or TRBV6-3 and TRBJ2-6, with a weak D call TRBD1 (6 bases). There are 20 residues in the CDR3. In germline, CDR1 is MNHEY, CDR2 SVGEGT. V gave up 0 bases and J gave up 1 base, with 19 bases separating them. CDR3 amino acids: CASSYSTFTGRISGANVLTF. CDR3 nucleotides: TGTGCCAGCAGTTACTCTACGTTTACAGGGAGAATTTCTGGGGCCAACGTCCTGACTTTC.

This clonotype was found many times. The chain uses TRBV2 and TRBJ2-3; D perhaps matches TRBD1 (6 bases). Germline V gene sequence: CDR1 SNHLY, CDR2 FYNNEI. Trimming removed 6 bases from V and 0 bases from J, with 13 bases in between. The CDR3 is 15 residues long. The CDR3 nucleotides read TGTGCCAGCAGCCGATACAGGGACAGCACAGATACGCAGTATTTT. Amino acids: CASSRYRDSTDTQYF.

This clonotype was counted only a few times. The genes are TRBV5-1 and TRBJ2-3; D ambiguous. The germline V and J ends were trimmed by 4 bases and 2 bases, with 11 bases remaining between them. CDR3 length: 14 amino acids. The germline gives CDR1 SGHRS, CDR2 YFSETQ. The DNA of the CDR3 is TGCGCCAGCAGCCTGAGGCTTACCACAGATACGCAGTATTTT. Protein product: CASSLRLTTDTQYF.

This chain links TRBV6-2 or TRBV6-3 with TRBJ2-7, with D possibly TRBD2 on 5 matching bases. Trimming removed 6 bases at V and 7 bases at J, with 16 bases between. The V gene's germline CDR1 is MNHEY and CDR2 SVGEGT. CDR3 size: 13 residues. CDR3 nucleotides: TGTGCCAGCAGCCCCGTGACGGCGGGTGAGCAGTACGTC. It specifies CASSPVTAGEQYV.

This chain connects TRBV29-1 to TRBJ2-5; 9 bases agree with TRBD1. This CDR3 has 17 amino acids. Germline loops: CDR1 SQVTM, CDR2 ANQGSEA. The junction had 15 bases not matched to a gene; V was cut back by 3 bases and J by 4 bases. The chain's CDR3 is CSVEFGTGGFMVETQYF. CDR3 DNA: TGCAGCGTTGAGTTCGGAACAGGGGGCTTTATGGTAGAGACCCAGTACTTC.

Of note for this clonotype: The junction and the germline gene differ at one end; a read error may be behind it. The V and J genes are TRBV6-2 or TRBV6-3 and TRBJ1-1, with D possibly TRBD1 on 5 matching bases. Germline lookup yields CDR1 MNHEY and CDR2 SVGEGT. The CDR3 loop spans 14 amino acids. The CDR3 nucleotides are TGTGCCAGCAGTTACGGGGGGTTGAACACTGAATCTTTCTTT. Amino acid sequence: CASSYGGLNTESFF.

CDR3 bases: TGTGCCAGCAGTTACTCGGGGTTCGGCATCGGAGAGACCCAGTACTTC. Translating it yields CASSYSGFGIGETQYF. The J gene is TRBJ2-5, the V gene TRBV6-5; D remains unclear. Germline V gene data show CDR1 as MNHEY and CDR2 as SVGAGI. The CDR3 consists of 16 residues. V was trimmed by 0 bases and J by 4 bases, leaving 15 bases between them.

This rearrangement joins TRBV13 to TRBJ2-1; D uncertain. The CDR3 is 14 amino acids. The V and J ends lost 5 bases and 2 bases respectively, with 10 bases between them. The germline CDR1 and CDR2 sequences are PRHDT and FYEKMQ (reference sequence). Written as DNA, the CDR3 is TGTGCCAGCAGCCCGTCTACAACCTACAATGAGCAGTTCTTC. Its protein product is CASSPSTTYNEQFF.

The V and J genes are TRBV3-1 and TRBJ2-5; D unresolved. The CDR3 sequence is 14 residues long. In germline, CDR1 is LGHDT, CDR2 YNNKEL (reference sequence). Trimming took 5 bases from V and 2 from J, leaving 12 bases between them. The CDR3 sequence is CASSESLVQETQYF. The CDR3 DNA reads TGTGCCAGCAGCGAAAGTCTAGTACAAGAGACCCAGTACTTC.

The V gene is TRBV5-1, the J gene TRBJ1-2; no clear D gene. The V end was cut by 2 bases, the J end by 2 bases, with 7 bases between. Per the germline V gene, CDR1 is SGHRS and CDR2 is YFSETQ. The CDR3 sequence is 13 residues long. Here the CDR3 DNA reads TGCGCCAGCAGCTTAGAGGTCAACTATGGCTACACCTTC. Protein sequence: CASSLEVNYGYTF.

The chain uses TRBV29-1 and TRBJ2-7; 9 positions agree with TRBD1. The CDR3 contains 14 residues. V was clipped by 2 bases and J by 5 bases; unmatched bases: 7. The germline gives CDR1 SQVTM, CDR2 ANQGSEA. CDR3 coding DNA: TGCAGCGTTGAAAGACAGGGGGTTCGAAACGAGCAGTACTTC. This codes for CSVERQGVRNEQYF.

This clonotype was detected ten times or more. The genes are TRBV18 and TRBJ1-5; D not certain. CDR3 length: 14 amino acids. Germline V CDR1 and CDR2: KGHSH, LQKENI. Deletions cut 6 bases from V and 5 bases from J, with 14 bases between. CDR3 region: CASSPAGADQPQHF. The CDR3, as DNA: TGTGCCAGCTCCCCGGCAGGCGCCGATCAGCCCCAGCATTTT.

This chain connects TRBV28 to TRBJ1-1; D is unresolved. This CDR3 is built from 11 residues. V lost 7 bases and J lost 4, with 7 bases in between. CDR1 and CDR2 from the germline V gene are MDHEN and SYDVKM. The CDR3: CASTPVTEAFF. CDR3 nucleotide sequence: TGTGCCAGCACCCCCGTCACTGAAGCTTTCTTT. The full variable domain, in which reference TRBV28 and TRBJ1-1 provide the parts outside the CDR3, is DVKVTQSSRYLVKRTGEKVFLECVQDMDHENMFWYRQDPGLGLRLIYFSYDVKMKEKGDIPEGYSVSREKKERFSLILESASTNQTSMYLCASTPVTEAFFGQGTRLTVV.

This clonotype turned up a few times. V and J are TRBV6-5 and TRBJ1-5; no clear D. The CDR3 is made up of 15 amino acids. Germline CDR1 MNHEY, CDR2 SVGAGI. Trimming stripped 5 bases from V and 2 bases from J, with 13 bases between. CDR3 amino acids: CASSNAGIGNQPQHF. DNA of the CDR3: TGTGCCAGCAGTAACGCCGGTATAGGCAATCAGCCCCAGCATTTT.

This clonotype was found a few times. The V call is TRBV29-1, the J call TRBJ2-1; 9 bases agree with TRBD2. Germline-derived CDR1 and CDR2 are SQVTM and ANQGSEA. CDR3 size: 12 residues. This chain's CDR3 is CSGSSGRGGQFF. In DNA, the CDR3 is TGCAGTGGAAGTAGCGGGAGAGGGGGGCAGTTCTTC.

V usage is TRBV20-1 and J usage is TRBJ2-3; 9 bases are a match to TRBD2. This CDR3 has 14 amino acids. J was trimmed by 3 bases and V by 3 bases; bases with no gene match: 4. The germline V gene encodes CDR1 DFQATT and CDR2 SNEGSKA (reference sequence). Written as DNA, the CDR3 is TGCAGTGCTAGTTTTAGCGGGAGAACAGATACGCAGTATTTT. It encodes CSASFSGRTDTQYF.

This clonotype was seen a few times. The chain employs TRBV9 and TRBJ2-3; 9 positions agree with TRBD1. Germline-derived CDR1 and CDR2 are SGDLS and YYNGEE. CDR3 length: 15 residues. Trimming cost V 4 bases and J 2 bases; bases outside gene matches: 5. This CDR3 is CASSRGQGPTDTQYF. CDR3 bases: TGTGCCAGCAGCCGGGGACAGGGACCCACAGATACGCAGTATTTT.

This clonotype was counted many times. Relative to the germline gene, one junction end is altered; a read error may explain this. This chain uses TRBV7-7 with TRBJ1-1; D remains unclear. The CDR3 totals 13 residues. The germline CDR1 and CDR2 sequences are SSHAT and FNYEAQ (reference sequence). CDR3 nucleotide sequence: TGTGCTAGCAGCTTTGGAGAAAACACTGAAGCTTTCTTT. Translated: CASSFGENTEAFF.

The chain carries TRBV20-1 and TRBJ2-5, with TRBD2 as a possible D gene (5 bases). The germline V gene has CDR1 DFQATT and CDR2 SNEGSKA (reference sequence). Trimming took 5 bases from V and 5 from J, leaving 6 bases between them. The CDR3 sequence is 10 residues long. The CDR3 region has the DNA TGCAGTGCTGGACTCGAGACCCAGTACTTC. Its translation: CSAGLETQYF.

V and J are TRBV10-3 and TRBJ2-2; 13 bases map to TRBD2. CDR1 is ENHRY and CDR2 is SYGVKD in the germline V gene. The CDR3 sequence is 16 residues long. V lost 3 bases to trimming and J lost 6 bases; unmatched junction nucleotides: 4. The CDR3, as DNA: TGTGCCATCAGTGATAGGACTAGCGGGAGCTCCGGGGAGCTGTTTTTT. Its protein is CAISDRTSGSSGELFF.

This clonotype is categorized as medium-sized. This chain uses TRBV19 with TRBJ1-2; D not resolved. The CDR3 is made up of 12 amino acids. Per the germline V gene, CDR1 is LNHDA and CDR2 is SQIVND (reference sequence). Trimming left V 5 bases short and J 6 bases short, with 10 bases between. For the CDR3, the DNA is TGTGCCAGTAGTCTCCGGAGGGATGGCTACACCTTC. Translated, it gives CASSLRRDGYTF.

This clonotype was counted many times. The chain joins TRBV12-3 or TRBV12-4 to TRBJ2-2; D possibly uses TRBD1 or TRBD2 (7 bases each). V dropped 6 bases and J dropped 4 bases, with 15 bases sitting between them. The CDR3 is 15 amino acids. CDR3 nucleotides: TGTGCCAGCAGCGCCAGGGGGGGTGGCACCGGGGAGCTGTTTTTT. Translation gives CASSARGGGTGELFF.

The chain uses TRBV4-3 and TRBJ2-3; D might be TRBD1 or TRBD2, each matching 5 bases. Germline V gene lookup returns CDR1 LGHNA and CDR2 YSLEER. The CDR3 is 15 residues long. V was trimmed by 8 bases and J by 1 base, leaving 16 bases between them. The CDR3 DNA is TGCGCCAGCTACGAAAGGGGACCCGGCACAGATACGCAGTATTTT. It codes for CASYERGPGTDTQYF.

This clonotype was counted between two and nine times. This chain uses TRBV7-6 with TRBJ1-3; D might be TRBD1 (6 bases). With 4 bases removed from V and 4 bases from J, the gap between germline ends came to 11 bases. The CDR3 is 14 residues long. The germline CDR1 and CDR2 sequences are SGHVS and FNYEAQ. The CDR3 region has the DNA TGTGCCAGCAGCTCCCGGGACACCGGAAACACCATATATTTT. Protein product: CASSSRDTGNTIYF. The complete variable domain, with remaining parts taken from reference TRBV7-6 and TRBJ1-3, reads GAGVSQSPRYKVTKRGQDVALRCDPISGHVSLYWYRQALGQGPEFLTYFNYEAQQDKSGLPNDRFSAERPEGSISTLTIQRTEQRDSAMYRCASSSRDTGNTIYFGEGSWLTVV.

The chain links TRBV5-4 to TRBJ2-1; TRBD2 might be the D (5 bases). The CDR3 covers 14 residues. V lost 7 bases to trimming and J lost 7 bases, with 18 bases between them. Germline lookup yields CDR1 SGHNT and CDR2 YYREEE (reference sequence). The CDR3 is CASVGRGRRNEQFF. The CDR3 coding sequence is TGTGCCAGCGTGGGGAGAGGTCGGAGGAATGAGCAGTTCTTC.

The gene calls are TRBV11-2 and TRBJ2-1; TRBD2 matches 11 bases. The CDR3 has 16 amino acids. Germline CDR1 reads SGHAT; CDR2 reads FQNNGV. V lost 5 bases to trimming and J lost 6 bases; unmatched junction nucleotides: 9. The CDR3 nucleotides are TGTGCCAGCAGCAAGGGACTAGCGGTCTCCCCCAATGAGCAGTTCTTC. Its translation is CASSKGLAVSPNEQFF.

The table lists this clonotype with many counts. This rearrangement joins TRBV12-5 to TRBJ1-1; 7 nucleotides line up with TRBD1. CDR3 length equals 16 residues. The V gene end was trimmed by 3 bases and the J gene end by 3 bases; junction bases not matched to a gene: 10. The germline V gene encodes CDR1 LGHNT and CDR2 FRNRAP. The CDR3 coding sequence is TGTGCTAGTGGTTTCCCATTTGACAGGGAAGACACTGAAGCTTTCTTT. The encoded protein is CASGFPFDREDTEAFF.

In its sample, this clonotype was seen many times. J is TRBJ2-1 and V is TRBV20-1; unclear D gene. The CDR3 consists of 12 residues. Trimming stripped 1 base from V and 9 bases from J, with 10 bases between. CDR1 DFQATT and CDR2 SNEGSKA come from the germline V gene (reference sequence). The CDR3 loop is CSARVSIGEQFF. The CDR3 coding sequence is TGCAGTGCTAGAGTTAGCATTGGTGAGCAGTTCTTC.

This clonotype was counted only a few times. The rearrangement joins TRBV5-1 to TRBJ2-1, with 13 bases lining up with TRBD2. V trimming: 4 bases; J trimming: 0 bases; junction bases outside the gene matches: 10. The CDR3 has 19 residues. Germline V gene data show CDR1 as SGHRS and CDR2 as YFSETQ. CDR3 loop: CASSPGLAGEKSSYNEQFF. For the CDR3, the DNA is TGCGCCAGCAGCCCTGGACTAGCGGGAGAAAAAAGCTCCTACAATGAGCAGTTCTTC. The full variable domain, rest sourced from reference TRBV5-1 and TRBJ2-1, is KAGVTQTPRYLIKTRGQQVTLSCSPISGHRSVSWYQQTPGQGLQFLFEYFSETQRNKGNFPGRFSGRQFSNSRSEMNVSTLELGDSALYLCASSPGLAGEKSSYNEQFFGPGTRLTVL.

This clonotype was seen a handful of times. The rearrangement joins TRBV29-1 to TRBJ2-1; 8 bases match TRBD1. Losses at the gene ends were 7 bases for V and 0 bases for J; bases not matched to a gene: 5. This CDR3 is built from 14 residues. The germline gives CDR1 SQVTM, CDR2 ANQGSEA. Here the CDR3 DNA reads TGCAGCGCGGACAGGGCGAGCTCCTACAATGAGCAGTTCTTC. As protein: CSADRASSYNEQFF.

This chain uses TRBV3-1 with TRBJ1-3; 7 bases match TRBD1. CDR1 is LGHDT, CDR2 YNNKEL, per germline (reference sequence). V was clipped by 3 bases and J by 2 bases; unmatched bases: 10. The CDR3 contains 17 residues. The CDR3 spells CASSQYPQGVPGNTIYF. The CDR3 bases are TGTGCCAGCAGCCAGTACCCCCAGGGGGTCCCTGGAAACACCATATATTTT. Looking up the rest from reference TRBV3-1 and TRBJ1-3 gives the full variable domain: DTAVSQTPKYLVTQMGNDKSIKCEQNLGHDTMYWYKQDSKKFLKIMFSYNNKELIINETVPNRFSPKSPDKAHLNLHINSLELGDSAVYFCASSQYPQGVPGNTIYFGEGSWLTVV.